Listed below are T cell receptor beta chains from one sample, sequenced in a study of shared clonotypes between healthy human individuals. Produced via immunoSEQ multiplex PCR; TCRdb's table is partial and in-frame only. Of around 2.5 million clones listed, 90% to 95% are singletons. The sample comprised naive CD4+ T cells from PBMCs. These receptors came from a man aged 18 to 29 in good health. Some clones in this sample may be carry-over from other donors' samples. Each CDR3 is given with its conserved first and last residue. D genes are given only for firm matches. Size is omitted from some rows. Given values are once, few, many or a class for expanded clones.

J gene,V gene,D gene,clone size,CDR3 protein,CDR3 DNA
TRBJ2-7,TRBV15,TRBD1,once,CATSNRLVGQGWEQYF,TGTGCCACCAGCAATCGCCTTGTAGGACAGGGATGGGAGCAGTACTTC
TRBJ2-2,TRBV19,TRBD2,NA,CASSAGGFRGTGELFF,TGTGCCAGTAGTGCGGGAGGGTTTCGGGGCACCGGGGAGCTGTTTTTT
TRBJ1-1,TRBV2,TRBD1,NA,CASSGQGLTEAFF,TGTGCCAGCAGTGGACAGGGCCTAACTGAAGCTTTCTTT
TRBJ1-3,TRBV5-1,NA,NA,CASSRGSGNTIYF,TGCGCCAGCAGCCGGGGATCTGGAAACACCATATATTTT
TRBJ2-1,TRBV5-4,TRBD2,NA,CASSFTSGSYNEQFF,TGTGCCAGCAGCTTCACTAGCGGTTCATACAATGAGCAGTTCTTC
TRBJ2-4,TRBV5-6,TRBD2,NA,CASSPTWGLAGKNIQYF,TGTGCCAGCAGCCCCACCTGGGGACTAGCAGGCAAAAACATTCAGTACTTC
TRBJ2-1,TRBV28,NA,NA,CASSTTRGLATFNEQFF,TGTGCCAGCAGCACCACCCGAGGGTTAGCAACCTTCAATGAGCAGTTCTTC
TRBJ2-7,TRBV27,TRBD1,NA,CASSLGQGRAYEQYF,TGTGCCAGCAGTTTAGGACAGGGTAGGGCCTACGAGCAGTACTTC
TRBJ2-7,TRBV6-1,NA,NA,CASSAQGGGQYF,TGTGCCAGCAGTGCCCAAGGGGGTGGGCAGTACTTC
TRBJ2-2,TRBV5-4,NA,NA,CASRTSSNTGELFF,TGTGCCAGCCGCACTAGCTCGAACACCGGGGAGCTGTTTTTT
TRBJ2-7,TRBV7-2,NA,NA,CASSLGLAGGYEQYF,TGTGCCAGCAGCCTGGGACTTGCCGGGGGATACGAGCAGTACTTC
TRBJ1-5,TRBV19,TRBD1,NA,CASTRRQGEYQPQHF,TGTGCCAGTACCCGCCGGCAGGGGGAGTATCAGCCCCAGCATTTT
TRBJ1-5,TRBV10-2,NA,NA,CASTGGRGDQPQHF,TGCGCCAGCACCGGAGGGAGGGGAGATCAGCCCCAGCATTTT
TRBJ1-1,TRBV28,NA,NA,CASSLLDIGGEAFF,TGTGCCAGCAGTTTACTAGATATCGGTGGGGAAGCTTTCTTT
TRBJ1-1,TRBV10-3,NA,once,CAISGARGTEAFF,TGTGCCATCAGTGGCGCGAGAGGCACTGAAGCTTTCTTT
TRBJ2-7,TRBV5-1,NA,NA,CASSLVSYEQYF,TGCGCCAGCAGCTTGGTCTCCTACGAGCAGTACTTC
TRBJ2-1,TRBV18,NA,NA,CASLTLRGEQFF,TGTGCCAGCTTAACCCTCCGGGGGGAGCAGTTCTTC
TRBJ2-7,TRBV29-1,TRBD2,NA,CSVRGGREQYF,TGCAGCGTTCGCGGGGGGCGCGAGCAGTACTTC
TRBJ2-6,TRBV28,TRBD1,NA,CASRLRDRGLSGANVLTF,TGTGCCAGCAGACTCCGGGACAGGGGGCTCTCTGGGGCCAACGTCCTGACTTTC
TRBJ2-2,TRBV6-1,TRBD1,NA,CASSAGQGDTGELFF,TGTGCCAGTTCTGCGGGACAGGGTGACACCGGGGAGCTGTTTTTT
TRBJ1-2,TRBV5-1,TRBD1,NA,CASSSGTGDGGYTF,TGCGCCAGCAGCAGCGGGACAGGGGACGGTGGCTACACCTTC
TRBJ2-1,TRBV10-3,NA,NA,CAISESVPVYNEQFF,TGTGCCATCAGTGAGTCGGTACCCGTCTACAATGAGCAGTTCTTC